This TCR beta chain was identified in a study of cytomegalovirus exposure and HLA in healthy donors. The PCR had 60 Vbeta and 13 Jbeta primers. Here immunoSEQ multiplex PCR was the method, and the copy in TCRdb shows in-frame clones only, minus some. The profile shows around 99,000 clones, around 77% of them singletons. Study conclusions and caveats: TCR sequences were mostly rare, though some public TCRs occurred in many donors. Associated with cytomegalovirus, according to the listing, were 150 to 200 TCR beta chains. Presence/absence analyses took donor sequencing depth as roughly uniform. Later analysis demonstrated an association between a missense DCLRE1C variant and TCR beta V- and J-gene trimming.

Worth noting for this clone: As yet, its antigen is unknown.

This clonotype was sampled from a man between 35 and 55 years old in good health and CMV-seronegative. The specimen sequenced was PBMCs.

The CDR3: CASSLPGQGFGELFF. The CDR3 DNA reads TGTGCCAGCAGCTTACCGGGACAGGGATTCGGGGAGCTGTTTTTT. The V gene is TRBV7-8, the J gene TRBJ2-2; 9 bases map to TRBD1. From germline, CDR1 is SGHVS and CDR2 FQNEAQ. Trimming cost V 2 bases and J 7 bases; bases outside gene matches: 5. CDR3 length: 15 amino acids.